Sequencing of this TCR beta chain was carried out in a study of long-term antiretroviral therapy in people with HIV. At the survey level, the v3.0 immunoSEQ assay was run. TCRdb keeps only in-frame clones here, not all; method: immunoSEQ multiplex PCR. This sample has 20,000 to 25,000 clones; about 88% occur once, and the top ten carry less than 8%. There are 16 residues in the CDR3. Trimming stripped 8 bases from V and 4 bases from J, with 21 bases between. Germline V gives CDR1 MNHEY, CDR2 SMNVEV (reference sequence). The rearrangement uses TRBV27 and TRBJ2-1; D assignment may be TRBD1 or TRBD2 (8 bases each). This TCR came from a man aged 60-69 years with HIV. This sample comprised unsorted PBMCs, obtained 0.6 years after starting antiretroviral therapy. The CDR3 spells CASHRGASGRYNEQFF. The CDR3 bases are TGTGCCAGCCACAGGGGGGCTAGCGGGCGGTACAATGAGCAGTTCTTC.